The clone carrying this TCR beta chain appeared a few times. The protocol was immunoSEQ multiplex PCR, while the TCRdb copy is restricted to in-frame clones and leaves out a portion. The data hold about 64,000 clones, with roughly four fifths observed a single time. The germline gives CDR1 SEHNR, CDR2 FQNEAQ (reference sequence). The length of the CDR3 is 16 residues. V shed 5 bases, J shed 6 bases, and the junction held 13 bases outside the gene matches. This entry belongs to a study of OX40 agonist ivuxolimab in advanced cancers. Sequenced here: CD4+ or CD8+ T cells sorted from blood, sampled in a trial of the OX40 agonist ivuxolimab. J is TRBJ2-1 and V is TRBV7-9; TRBD2 agrees at 7 bases. This TCR was sampled from an adult with an advanced solid tumor such as melanoma, head and neck, liver or kidney cancer. In nucleotides, the CDR3 is TGTGCCAGCAGCCCTCTCCCTGGGGAGGGCCGCAATGAGCAGTTCTTC. Protein: CASSPLPGEGRNEQFF.